The TCR beta chain described here comes from a study of regulatory T cells in long-lasting Graves disease (dated by TCRdb to about 2021). For the study in its entirety: Antithyroid drugs had been taken for less than 3 months by newly diagnosed Graves' disease patients. Patients with persistent Graves' disease were compared with patients with newly diagnosed Graves' disease using TCR sequencing and RNA sequencing of peripheral blood. A total of about 33 samples underwent TCR sequencing, from some 13 patients with persistent Graves' disease and around 20 patients with newly diagnosed Graves' disease. The study was registered as a clinical trial and conducted in China.

The CDR3, from cysteine to phenylalanine, totals 17 residues. Only CDR3 DNA is held: 51 bases, read in frame from base 1. The germline V gene yields MNHEY for CDR1 and SVGEGT for CDR2. The paper as a whole reports these results and caveats: As a limitation, the authors acknowledged that the small sample size may reduce accuracy. Only peripheral blood was studied, because thyroid tissue, the primary lesion, was inaccessible. Preferential use of TRBV28, TRBJ1-2 and TRBJ2-5 was observed in persistent disease, whereas TRBV20-1 and TRBJ2-1 were favored in newly diagnosed disease. A larger number of public clonotypes was shared among persistent patients (around 2,700) than among newly diagnosed patients (around 880). Compared with newly diagnosed patients, persistent Graves' disease patients had lower TCR Shannon entropy and fewer highly expanded clones, which suggests clonal expansion. Sequencing and analysis were restricted to the TCR beta chain.

Taken with the paper, the label for time point translates to: newly diagnosed GD, antithyroid drugs for less than 3 months. For both TCR sequencing and RNA sequencing, RNA was extracted from PBMCs using TRIzol. The diagnosis of Graves' disease was made according to American Thyroid Association guidelines. Recruitment of patients was carried out at an endocrinology department in Xi'an, China. Each patient gave approximately 10 milliliters of peripheral blood, collected in an EDTA anticoagulant tube. Ficoll Paque Plus density gradient separation was used to isolate PBMCs, and no further T cell sorting was performed. An Agilent 2100 Bioanalyzer and agarose gel were used to assess RNA quality, and a NanoDrop 2000 was used to measure RNA concentration. In regard to this clonotype: No cognate antigen has been identified for it. A much larger clone differs by one base, so this may be a read error.

To prepare the library, multiplex PCR was applied. Sequencing took place on an Illumina HiSeq 4000. TCR beta libraries were built with iRepertoire HTBI primers and Arm-PCR amplification of CDR3 regions. Gel purification was performed on PCR products prior to sequencing. The source study handled its data this way. Across samples, 55 to 80 TRBV and 15 or so TRBJ segments were identified and used for gene usage analysis of CDR3 amino acid clonotypes. COPE and FqMerger were used to merge the filtered high-quality paired reads into contigs. BLAST was used to align contigs to IMGT TRBV, TRBD and TRBJ reference genes, with CDR3 defined following IMGT. Any clonotype with a frequency above 0.1% was classified as a highly expanded clone. Shannon entropy was used to measure repertoire diversity, and the Gini coefficient was used to measure V-J evenness. Clonotypes shared by more than one individual were considered public. TCRdb reprocessing: public reads trimmed at Q25 with fastp, clones called with MiXCR, in-frame beta chains kept. Duplicate CDR3 protein sequences are folded into a single record with the most common DNA and genes. It is TCRdb's table, rather than the study itself, that gives the V and J calls and clone size. The table for this sample lists some 250,000 distinct CDR3 sequences; 15% to 20% of them were counted only once. The ten largest clones add up to 11% to 15% of the sample.

The same data also went into a second study, on T cells in Graves' hyperthyroidism and ophthalmopathy. The second paper states: A patient counted as having stable Graves' hyperthyroidism if no progression to ophthalmopathy occurred over 18 months of follow-up. Hyperthyroidism patients were newly diagnosed, with disease duration under 2 months, and aged 18 to 65 years. The study excluded patients with uncontrolled infections, other autoimmune diseases, pregnancy or lactation. Diagnoses relied on clinical symptoms, serum thyroxine and TRAb, thyroid ultrasound and orbital computed tomography. For the first round of RT-PCR on the TCR CDR3, the HTBI primer set was used together with the Qiagen OneStep RT-PCR kit. Blood samples also contained most of the expanded thyroid clonotypes (frequency above 0.001), which suggests that blood repertoires may reflect thyroid immune responses. A 13 V-J signature model separated ophthalmopathy from stable hyperthyroidism, with 87.88% sensitivity and 81.08% specificity in cross-validation and 80%/75% in testing. In validation, the model predicted progression to ophthalmopathy with 60% to 71% sensitivity and 72.22% specificity, a median of 6.5 months before onset. A discovery cohort of about 100 patients, roughly 43 with Graves' ophthalmopathy and approximately 57 with stable Graves' hyperthyroidism, was used to find distinguishing TCR V-J signatures. Prospective prediction of ophthalmopathy was tested in an independent validation cohort of some 19 hyperthyroidism patients and 15 to 17 patients who later progressed to ophthalmopathy. For training and testing, the roughly 93 patients in the discovery cohort were randomly divided in a 7:3 ratio. In over five Graves' hyperthyroidism patients, the study also compared T-cell repertoires from thyroid tissue with T-cell repertoires from blood. After blood sampling, hyperthyroidism patients were treated with methimazole at a starting dose of 30 mg daily, and ophthalmopathy patients were treated with high-dose intravenous methylprednisolone. Libraries were constructed in a second round of multiplex PCR, after which size selection and purification were performed. The libraries were sequenced on an Illumina HiSeq2000 using paired-end 100 bp reads. Raw data were processed with SOAPnuke, discarding reads with adapters, uncalled bases, mean Phred below 15, or no exact constant-primer or identifier match. High-quality paired reads were merged with COPE v1.2.5, and unique nucleotide sequences were defined as clonotypes. MiTCR v1.1 was used to align the clonotypes against IMGT TRBV, TRBD and TRBJ reference segments. The analysis included only V-J combinations with a frequency above 0.0001, which together covered 99.2% of the repertoires. The TCS score was defined as the ratio of F50 (clonal expansion) to E x V (chaos), calculated using BLOSUM62-based TCRdist between CDR3 peptides within each V-J. Welch's t-statistics and random forest reduced some 510 V-J features to roughly 13, which were used in a naive Bayes classifier (R e1071). No statistical method was used to fix the sample size in advance, and group allocation was not hidden from the investigators. TCR Vbeta CDR3 sequencing of 130 to 150 peripheral blood samples (roughly 41 ophthalmopathy, around 80 hyperthyroidism and around 17 progressor patients) is reported in the paper.

The V and J segments used are TRBV6-2 or TRBV6-3 and TRBJ2-5; TRBD2 aligns with 12 central bases. Source: peripheral blood mononuclear cells (PBMCs), taken at new diagnosis, from a patient treated with antithyroid drugs. This clonotype was sampled from a woman aged 25 to 39 with Graves disease. Donor details come from another sample of the same person, matched by shared clones. This receptor carries the CDR3 CASGESTSGGFQETQYF. The nucleotides read TGCGCCAGCGGTGAGTCGACTAGCGGGGGTTTCCAAGAGACCCAGTACTTC.